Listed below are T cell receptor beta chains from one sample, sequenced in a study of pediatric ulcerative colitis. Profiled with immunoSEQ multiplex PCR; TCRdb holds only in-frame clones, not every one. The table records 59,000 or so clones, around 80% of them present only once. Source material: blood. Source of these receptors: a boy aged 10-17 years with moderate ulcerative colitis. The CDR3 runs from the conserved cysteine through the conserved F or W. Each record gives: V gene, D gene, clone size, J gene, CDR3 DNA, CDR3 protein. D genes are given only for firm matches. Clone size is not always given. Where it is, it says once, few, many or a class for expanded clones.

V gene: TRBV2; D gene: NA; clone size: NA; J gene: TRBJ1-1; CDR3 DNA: TGTGCCAGCACGGGGGGAGCCCCGGCTTTCTTT; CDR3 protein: CASTGGAPAFF
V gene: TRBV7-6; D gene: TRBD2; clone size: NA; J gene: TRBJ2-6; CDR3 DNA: TGTGCCAGCAGCTTCACTTTTCGCGGCGGGAGGGGGGCCAACGTCCTGACTTTC; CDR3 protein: CASSFTFRGGRGANVLTF
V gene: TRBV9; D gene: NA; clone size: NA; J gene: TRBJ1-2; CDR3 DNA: TGTGCCAGCAGCGACGAAGCCAGGGGAGGCTATGGCTACACCTTC; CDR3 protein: CASSDEARGGYGYTF
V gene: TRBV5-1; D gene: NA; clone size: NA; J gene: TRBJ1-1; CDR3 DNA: TGCGCCAGCAGCTTGACTGGGGGCATGAACACTGAAGCTTTCTTT; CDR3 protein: CASSLTGGMNTEAFF
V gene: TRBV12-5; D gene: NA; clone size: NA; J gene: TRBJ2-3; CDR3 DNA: TGTGCTAGTGGTTTGGTGGTGGGAATTAGCACAGATACGCAGTATTTT; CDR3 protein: CASGLVVGISTDTQYF
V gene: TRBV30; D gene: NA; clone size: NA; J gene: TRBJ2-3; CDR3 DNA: TGTGCCTGGATGAGGGCGGCCCGGGTATCGGATACGCAGTATTTT; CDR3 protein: CAWMRAARVSDTQYF
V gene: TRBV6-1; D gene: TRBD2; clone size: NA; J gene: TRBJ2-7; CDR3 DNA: TGTGCCAGCAGGGACACGGGGGAGGGGCAGTACTTC; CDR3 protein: CASRDTGEGQYF
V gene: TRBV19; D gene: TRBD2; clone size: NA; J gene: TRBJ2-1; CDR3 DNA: TGTGCCAGTAGTCCCACCGGGACTAGCCACAATGAGCAGTTCTTC; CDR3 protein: CASSPTGTSHNEQFF
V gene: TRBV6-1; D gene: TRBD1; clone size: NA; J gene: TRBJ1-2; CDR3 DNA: TGTGCCAGCAGTGAAGAGGGGGCTGGGAACTATGGCTACACCTTC; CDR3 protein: CASSEEGAGNYGYTF
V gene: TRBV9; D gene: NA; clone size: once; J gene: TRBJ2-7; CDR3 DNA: TGTGCCAGCAGAACCGGGGCAGCGAGGGTCTACGAGCAGTACTTC; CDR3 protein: CASRTGAARVYEQYF
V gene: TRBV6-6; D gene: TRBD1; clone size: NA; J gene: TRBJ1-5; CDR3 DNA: TGTGCCACCACAACAGGGGGCAGGAGCAATCAGCCCCAGCATTTT; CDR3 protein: CATTTGGRSNQPQHF
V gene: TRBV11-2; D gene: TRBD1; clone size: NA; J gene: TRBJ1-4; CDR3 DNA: TGTGCCAGCAGCGCGCAAGGGGGCGTCGGTGAAAAACTGTTTTTT; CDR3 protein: CASSAQGGVGEKLFF
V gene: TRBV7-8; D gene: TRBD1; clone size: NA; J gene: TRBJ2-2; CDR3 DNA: TGTGCCAGCAGCTCCGGGTTTTGGACAGGGGTTTCCGGGGAGCTGTTTTTT; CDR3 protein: CASSSGFWTGVSGELFF
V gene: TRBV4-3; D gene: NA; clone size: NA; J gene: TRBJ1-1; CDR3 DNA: TGCGCCAGCAGCCAAGATGGGCGGCCCTTGAACACTGAAGCTTTCTTT; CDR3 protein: CASSQDGRPLNTEAFF
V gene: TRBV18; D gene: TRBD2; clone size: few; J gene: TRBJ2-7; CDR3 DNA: TGTGCCAGCTCACCTCGGACGGGACTAGCGGGAGTCGAGCAGTACTTC; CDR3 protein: CASSPRTGLAGVEQYF
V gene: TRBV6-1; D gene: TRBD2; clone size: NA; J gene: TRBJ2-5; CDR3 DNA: TGTGCCAGCAGTGAAGCGTTTACTAGCGGGGGCCGTGCGACCCAGTACTTC; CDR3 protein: CASSEAFTSGGRATQYF
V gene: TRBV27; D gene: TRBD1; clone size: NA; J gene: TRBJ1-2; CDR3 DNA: TGTGCCAGCAGTTCGAACCCCAGGACAGGCCATATTAACTATGGCTACACCTTC; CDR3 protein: CASSSNPRTGHINYGYTF
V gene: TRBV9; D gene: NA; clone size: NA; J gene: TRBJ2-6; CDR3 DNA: NA; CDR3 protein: CASSVGQTFGANVLTF
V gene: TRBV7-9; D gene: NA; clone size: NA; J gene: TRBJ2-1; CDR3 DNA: TGTGCCAGCAGCTTAAGGGAAGGGTACAATGAGCAGTTCTTC; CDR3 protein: CASSLREGYNEQFF
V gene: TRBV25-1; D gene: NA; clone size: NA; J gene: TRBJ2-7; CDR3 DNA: TGTGCCAGCAGTGAATATCGGGGTTCACGGCAGTACTTC; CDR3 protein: CASSEYRGSRQYF
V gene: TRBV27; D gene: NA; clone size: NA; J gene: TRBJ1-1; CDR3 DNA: TGTGCCAGCAGTGGATCATTGAACACTGAAGCTTTCTTT; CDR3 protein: CASSGSLNTEAFF
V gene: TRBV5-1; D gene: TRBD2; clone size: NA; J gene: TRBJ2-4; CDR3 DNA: TGCGCCAGCAGCTTGGTTCGAAGCGGGAAGGAAGCCAAAAACATTCAGTACTTC; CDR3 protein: CASSLVRSGKEAKNIQYF
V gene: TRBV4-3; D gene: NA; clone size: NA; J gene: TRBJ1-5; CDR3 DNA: TGCGCCAGCAGCCCGAAGGGGCATCAGCCCCAGCATTTT; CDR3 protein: CASSPKGHQPQHF
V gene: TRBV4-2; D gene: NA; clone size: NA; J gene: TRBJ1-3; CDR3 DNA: TGTGCCAGCAGCCAGGAACATGGGGGAAACACCATATATTTT; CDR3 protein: CASSQEHGGNTIYF
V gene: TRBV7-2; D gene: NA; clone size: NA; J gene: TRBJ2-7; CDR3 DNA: TGTGCCAGCAGTCAATATCGGGATTACGAGCAGTACTTC; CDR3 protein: CASSQYRDYEQYF
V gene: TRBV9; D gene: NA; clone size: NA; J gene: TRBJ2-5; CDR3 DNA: TGTGCCAGCAGCGTAGGCCTCATGGAGACCCAGTACTTC; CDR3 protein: CASSVGLMETQYF
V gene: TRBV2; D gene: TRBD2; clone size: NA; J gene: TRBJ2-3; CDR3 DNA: TGTGCCAGCGTTGGTACTAGCGGGAGTCCCGCAGATACGCAGTATTTT; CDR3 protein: CASVGTSGSPADTQYF
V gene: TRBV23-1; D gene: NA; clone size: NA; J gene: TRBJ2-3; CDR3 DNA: TGCGCCAGCAGACCCCCAGCCTTAGGGACCACAGATACGCAGTATTTT; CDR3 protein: CASRPPALGTTDTQYF
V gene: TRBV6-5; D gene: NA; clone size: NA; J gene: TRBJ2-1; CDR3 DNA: TGTGCCAGCAGTCCCGGGACGGGTTCCTACAATGAGCAGTTCTTC; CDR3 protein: CASSPGTGSYNEQFF
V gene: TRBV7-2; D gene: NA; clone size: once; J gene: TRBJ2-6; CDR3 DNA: TGTGCCAGCAGCTGGGGGGGTGGACAGGGATCTGGGGCCAACGTCCTGACTTTC; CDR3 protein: CASSWGGGQGSGANVLTF
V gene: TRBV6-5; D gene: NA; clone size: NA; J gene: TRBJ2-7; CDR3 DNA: TGTGCCAGCAGTTCGGCAGGCGTTCAAGCCGAGCAGTACTTC; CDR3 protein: CASSSAGVQAEQYF
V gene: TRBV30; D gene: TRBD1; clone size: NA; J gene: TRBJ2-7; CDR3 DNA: TGTGCCTGCTTGGACAGGGCAAGCTACGAGCAGTACTTC; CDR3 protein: CACLDRASYEQYF
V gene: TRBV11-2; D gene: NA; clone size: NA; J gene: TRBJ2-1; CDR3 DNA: TGTGCCAGCAGTCGTACCCGGAATGAGCAGTTCTTC; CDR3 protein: CASSRTRNEQFF
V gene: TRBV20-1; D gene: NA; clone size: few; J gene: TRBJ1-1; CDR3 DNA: TGCAGTGCTAGCAGGACGGCGGAAGCTTTCTTT; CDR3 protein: CSASRTAEAFF
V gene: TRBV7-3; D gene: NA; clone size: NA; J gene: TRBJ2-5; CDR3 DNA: TGTGCCAGCGGAGTGTACCAAGAGACCCAGTACTTC; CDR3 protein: CASGVYQETQYF
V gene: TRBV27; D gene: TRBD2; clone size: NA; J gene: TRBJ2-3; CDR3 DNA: TGTGCCAGCAGTTTGCCTAGCGGGAGGGCCCCAGGAGATACGCAGTATTTT; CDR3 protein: CASSLPSGRAPGDTQYF
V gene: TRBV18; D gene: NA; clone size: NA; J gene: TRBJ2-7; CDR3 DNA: TGTGCCAGCTCACCACCGGCATCTCGGACAGTAAACTACGAGCAGTACTTC; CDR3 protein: CASSPPASRTVNYEQYF
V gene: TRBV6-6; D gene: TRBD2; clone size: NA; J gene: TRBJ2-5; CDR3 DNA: TGTGCCAGCAGTTACGGGACTAGCGGGAGTGATGAGACCCAGTACTTC; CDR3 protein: CASSYGTSGSDETQYF
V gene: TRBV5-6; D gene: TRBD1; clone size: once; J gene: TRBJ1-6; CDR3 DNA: TGTGCCAGCAGCTTATTGACAGGGGCGAATTCACCCCTCCACTTT; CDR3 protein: CASSLLTGANSPLHF
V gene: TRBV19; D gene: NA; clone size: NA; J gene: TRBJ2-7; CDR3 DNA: TGTGCCAGTAGTATAGAGGCAGGTTACGAGCAGTACTTC; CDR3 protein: CASSIEAGYEQYF
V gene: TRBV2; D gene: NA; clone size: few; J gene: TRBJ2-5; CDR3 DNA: TGTGCCAGCAAAAGGGGGGGAGAGACCCAGTACTTC; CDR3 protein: CASKRGGETQYF